This T cell receptor (beta chain) was sequenced for a study of OX40 agonist ivuxolimab in advanced cancers. About the research overall: In this trial design, patients received ivuxolimab intravenously at 0.01 to 10 mg/kg every 2 weeks.

Study-wide findings and caveats: Partial responders at 0.1-3.0 mg/kg had among the lowest clonal expansion.

The method was immunoSEQ multiplex PCR; TCRdb's version includes in-frame clones alone and lacks a portion of them. Here the sample spans 60,000 to 75,000 clones, more than 80% being singletons. CDR1 MDHEN and CDR2 SYDVKM come from the germline V gene. Unmatched junction bases numbered 8, after V lost 5 bases and J lost 3 bases. The CDR3 sequence is 16 residues long. For this clone: The target antigen is unknown.

The source material was CD4+ or CD8+ T cells sorted from blood, sampled in a trial of the OX40 agonist ivuxolimab. The chain uses TRBV28 and TRBJ2-3; 10 bases line up with TRBD2. The TCR originated in an adult with an advanced solid tumor such as melanoma, head and neck, liver or kidney cancer. This CDR3 is CASSPTTSGVTDTQYF. DNA of the CDR3: TGTGCCAGCAGTCCAACTACTAGCGGGGTGACAGATACGCAGTATTTT.